These T cell receptor beta chains were read from a single sample in a study of cytomegalovirus exposure and HLA in healthy donors. Method: immunoSEQ multiplex PCR; TCRdb's copy keeps in-frame clones and lacks some. Among under 150,000 clones, 80% were seen once, and the ten largest hold about 2.4%. What was sequenced was PBMCs. The source of these receptors is a man between 45 and 60 years old in good health and CMV-seronegative. CDR3s include the opening cysteine and the closing phenylalanine or tryptophan. A D gene is named only where the DNA matches it firmly. Clone size is shown for a subset of rows, as once, few, many or a class of expanded clone.

D gene | J gene | V gene | clone size | CDR3 DNA | CDR3 protein
TRBD1 | TRBJ2-1 | TRBV5-8 | NA | TGTGCCAGCAGTTTTGGACAGGGCCTCTACAATGAGCAGTTCTTC | CASSFGQGLYNEQFF
TRBD1 | TRBJ2-7 | TRBV7-2 | NA | TGTGCCAGCAGCTTAAGGGACAGGGGTGATGAGCAGTACTTC | CASSLRDRGDEQYF
NA | TRBJ2-1 | TRBV5-1 | NA | TGCGCCAGCAGCGCGGGCGCTAACTACAATGAGCAGTTCTTC | CASSAGANYNEQFF
TRBD2 | TRBJ2-7 | TRBV5-4 | NA | TGTGCCAGCAGCTTGGTAGGGACTAGGACCTACGAGCAGTACTTC | CASSLVGTRTYEQYF
TRBD1 | TRBJ1-2 | TRBV28 | NA | TGTGCCAGCAGCTCGCGAACTGGACAGGGCTATGGCTACACCTTC | CASSSRTGQGYGYTF
TRBD1 | TRBJ1-2 | TRBV18 | NA | TGTGCCAGCTCACCTATAGGACAGGGGGATGGCTACACCTTC | CASSPIGQGDGYTF
NA | TRBJ1-1 | TRBV28 | NA | TGTGCCAGCATACCACCAGTTTCAACTGAAGCTTTCTTT | CASIPPVSTEAFF
NA | TRBJ2-3 | TRBV6-5 | NA | TGTGCCAGCAGTCCCCGGGACTTGACGCGTTATACGCAGTATTTT | CASSPRDLTRYTQYF
TRBD1 | TRBJ2-7 | TRBV5-4 | NA | TGTGCCAGCAGCATGCCGGGACAGGGAGCCTACGAGCAGTACTTC | CASSMPGQGAYEQYF
TRBD2 | TRBJ2-4 | TRBV9 | few | TGTGCCAGCAGCGTAGGGTCATCTAGCGGGACCATTCAGTACTTC | CASSVGSSSGTIQYF
TRBD2 | TRBJ2-3 | TRBV19 | NA | TGTGCCAGTAGGACTTCCCTCCCTTCAGCGGGGAAGAGCACAGATACGCAGTATTTT | CASRTSLPSAGKSTDTQYF
NA | TRBJ2-7 | TRBV5-5 | few | TGTGCCAGCAGCTTCAGTTCAGGTGGTTACGAGCAGTACTTC | CASSFSSGGYEQYF
TRBD1 | TRBJ2-7 | TRBV4-1 | once | TGCGCCAGCAGCCAAGATCGGGACAGGGGTTCGTTTGGGGACGAGCAGTACTTC | CASSQDRDRGSFGDEQYF
TRBD1 | TRBJ1-1 | TRBV6-5 | NA | TGTGCCAGCAGTCGGACAGGGAGGGACACTGAAGCTTTCTTT | CASSRTGRDTEAFF
NA | TRBJ1-1 | TRBV6-5 | NA | TGTGCCAGCAGTTACGCGGACAAGAACACTGAAGCTTTCTTT | CASSYADKNTEAFF
NA | TRBJ2-7 | TRBV5-1 | NA | TGCGCCAGCAGCCTGGGACATGCGACACGGGAGCAGTACTTC | CASSLGHATREQYF
TRBD2 | TRBJ2-3 | TRBV27 | NA | TGTGCCAGTTGGAGGACTAGCGGGGGAGGTACGCAGTATTTT | CASWRTSGGGTQYF